The source of this T cell receptor (beta chain) is a study of shared clonotypes between healthy human individuals. Turning to the study itself: Three plates each covered CD4 naive and memory; CD8 naive two, CD8 memory one.

The data were produced by immunoSEQ multiplex PCR, yet TCRdb's version contains in-frame clones alone and is incomplete. The sample consists of approximately 740,000 clones, around 92% of them appearing once. This CDR3 has 15 residues. Trimming left V 5 bases short and J 0 bases short, with 11 bases between. Per the germline V gene, CDR1 is MGHRA and CDR2 is YSYEKL. The naive CD8 population came from CD45RO-negative cells selected for CCR7, without terminally differentiated effector memory CD45RA+ cells. This clone has just one count. Sequencing was done on a sample of naive CD8+ T cells sorted from blood. This chain joins TRBV4-1 and TRBJ1-5; D ambiguous. This receptor was identified in a man aged 25 to 40 in good health. The CDR3 protein is CASSSYFNSNQPQHF. The CDR3 nucleotides are TGCGCCAGCAGCAGTTATTTTAATAGCAATCAGCCCCAGCATTTT.